The entry below describes one T cell receptor beta chain. The ends lost 9 bases at V and 2 bases at J; junction bases unmatched: 4. The CDR3 loop spans 12 amino acids. Per the germline V gene, CDR1 is ENHRY and CDR2 is SYGVKD. This entry belongs to a study of blood T cell repertoires in COVID-19. Overall study: COVID-19 samples from acute and convalescent phases originated in the United States, Italy and Spain. Nucleic acid was either cDNA or gDNA, and it came from T cells, B-cell-depleted T cells, or PBMCs.

Original data processing: By means of reference gene primer amplification, nucleated cell counts were estimated. This table comes from immunoSEQ multiplex PCR, and its TCRdb copy is limited to in-frame clones, with some not included. D and trimming come from the DNA, and the V and J calls and clone size come from that table. The data hold about 200,000 clones, with over 70% observed a single time. V is TRBV10-3 and J is TRBJ2-7; 7 bases map to TRBD1. The receptor was isolated from a woman between 65 and 79 years old with acute or convalescent COVID-19. Specimen: peripheral blood. CDR3 sequence (DNA): TGTGCCATTGGACAGGTAACCTACGAGCAGTACTTC. Encoded protein: CAIGQVTYEQYF.